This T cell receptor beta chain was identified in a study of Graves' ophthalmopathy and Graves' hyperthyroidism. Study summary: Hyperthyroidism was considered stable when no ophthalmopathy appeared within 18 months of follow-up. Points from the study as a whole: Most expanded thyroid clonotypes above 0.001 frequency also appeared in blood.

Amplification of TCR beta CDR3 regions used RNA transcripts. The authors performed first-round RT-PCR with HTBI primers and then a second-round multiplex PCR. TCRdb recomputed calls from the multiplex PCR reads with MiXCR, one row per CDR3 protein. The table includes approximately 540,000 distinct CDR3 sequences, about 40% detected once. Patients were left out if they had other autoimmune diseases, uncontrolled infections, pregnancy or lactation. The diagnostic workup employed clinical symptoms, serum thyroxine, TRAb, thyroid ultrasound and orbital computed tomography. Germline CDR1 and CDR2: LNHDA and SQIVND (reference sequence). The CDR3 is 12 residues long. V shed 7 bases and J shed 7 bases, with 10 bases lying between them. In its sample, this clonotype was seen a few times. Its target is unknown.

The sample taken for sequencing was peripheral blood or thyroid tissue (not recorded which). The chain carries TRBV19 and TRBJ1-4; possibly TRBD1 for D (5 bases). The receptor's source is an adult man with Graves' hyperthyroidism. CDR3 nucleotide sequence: TGTGCCAGTAAGAACAGGTTTGAAAAACTGTTTTTT. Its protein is CASKNRFEKLFF.